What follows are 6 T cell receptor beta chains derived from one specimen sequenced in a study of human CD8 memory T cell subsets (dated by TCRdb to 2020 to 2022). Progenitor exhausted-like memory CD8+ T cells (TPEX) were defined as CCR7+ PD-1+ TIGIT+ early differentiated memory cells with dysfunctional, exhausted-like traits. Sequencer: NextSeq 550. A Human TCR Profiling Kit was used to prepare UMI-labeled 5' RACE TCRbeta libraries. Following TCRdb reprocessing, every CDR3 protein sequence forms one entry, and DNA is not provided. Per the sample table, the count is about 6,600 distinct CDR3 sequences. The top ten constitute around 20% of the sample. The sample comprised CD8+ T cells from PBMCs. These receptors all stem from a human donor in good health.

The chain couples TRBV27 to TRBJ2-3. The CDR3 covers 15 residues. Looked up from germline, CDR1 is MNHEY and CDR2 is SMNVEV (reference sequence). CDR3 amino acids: CASSFFLGGTDTQYF.

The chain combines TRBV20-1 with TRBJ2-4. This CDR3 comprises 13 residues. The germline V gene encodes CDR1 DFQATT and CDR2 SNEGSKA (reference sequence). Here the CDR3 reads CSAREVSKNIQYF.

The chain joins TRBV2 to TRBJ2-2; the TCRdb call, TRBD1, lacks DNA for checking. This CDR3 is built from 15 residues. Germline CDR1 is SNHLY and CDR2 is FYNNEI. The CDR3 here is CASNPGQGVAGELFF. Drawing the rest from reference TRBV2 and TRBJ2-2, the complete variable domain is EPEVTQTPSHQVTQMGQEVILRCVPISNHLYFYWYRQILGQKVEFLVSFYNNEISEKSEIFDDQFSVERPDGSNFTLKIRSTKLEDSAMYFCASNPGQGVAGELFFGEGSRLTVL.

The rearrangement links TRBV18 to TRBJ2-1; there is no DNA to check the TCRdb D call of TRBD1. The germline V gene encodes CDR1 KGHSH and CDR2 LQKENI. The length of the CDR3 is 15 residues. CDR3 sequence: CASSPWKGVGNEQFF.

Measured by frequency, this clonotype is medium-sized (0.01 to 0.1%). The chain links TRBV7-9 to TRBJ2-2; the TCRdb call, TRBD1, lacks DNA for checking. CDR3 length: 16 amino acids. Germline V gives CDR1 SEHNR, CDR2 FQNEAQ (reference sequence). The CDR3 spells CASSVTGTTNTGELFF. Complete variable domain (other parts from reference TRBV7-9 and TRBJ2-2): DTGVSQNPRHKITKRGQNVTFRCDPISEHNRLYWYRQTLGQGPEFLTYFQNEAQLEKSRLLSDRFSAERPKGSFSTLEIQRTEQGDSAMYLCASSVTGTTNTGELFFGEGSRLTVL.

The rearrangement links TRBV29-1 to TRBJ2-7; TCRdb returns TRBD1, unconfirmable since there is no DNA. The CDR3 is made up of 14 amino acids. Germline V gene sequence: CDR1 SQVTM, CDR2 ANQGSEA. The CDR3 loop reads CSVGKTGFTYEQYF.